This TCR beta chain was identified in a study of post-analysis software for immune sequencing data. Whole-study results and caveats: Relative to controls, patients had about five TRBV segments at higher frequency, with TRBV5-6, TRBV5-1 and TRBV20-1 among these. Same-batch samples co-clustered strongly by F measure.

The length of the CDR3 is 15 residues. The V end lost 0 bases, the J end lost 5 bases, and 13 bases lay between the germline ends. Germline loops: CDR1 MNHEY, CDR2 SMNVEV (reference sequence). In its sample, this clonotype was seen a few times. Its target is not known. Tagging with unique molecular identifiers was a feature of the TCR beta cDNA libraries. It was from roughly 0.93 to 9.6 million T cells that about half a million cDNA molecules came. TCRdb reanalysed the PCR reads using MiXCR and keeps one entry per CDR3 protein. The table shows hundreds of thousands of distinct CDR3 sequences, with 25% to 30% occurring only once.

The sequenced sample was blood. The sequence was collected from a girl under 18 with multiple sclerosis. The chain carries TRBV27 and TRBJ2-5, with D hard to call. The CDR3 region is CASSLSPRASETQYF. CDR3 DNA sequence: TGTGCCAGCAGTTTATCCCCCCGGGCCTCGGAGACCCAGTACTTC.